This entry lists 20 T cell receptor beta chains sequenced from one sample in a study of identical twins. TCRdb redid the calling of the 5' RACE reads with MiXCR, one entry per CDR3 protein. The data contain about 660,000 distinct CDR3 sequences, approximately 9% of them singletons. These same data were also listed under a study on yellow fever vaccine responses in identical twins.

The sequenced material came from PBMCs. Every receptor here comes from a woman aged 18 to 35 in good health.

The chain recombines TRBV12-3 or TRBV12-4 with TRBJ2-5; D not resolved. Deletions cut 3 bases from V and 9 bases from J, with 8 bases between. The CDR3 contains 11 residues. CDR3 protein: CASSLDTAQYF. The DNA for the CDR3 is TGTGCCAGCAGTTTGGATACCGCCCAGTACTTC.

The chain joins TRBV28 to TRBJ1-5; maybe TRBD1 (6 bases). Germline CDR1 and CDR2: MDHEN and SYDVKM. The V end lost 2 bases, the J end lost 7 bases, and 15 bases lay between the germline ends. The CDR3 spans 15 residues. The CDR3 nucleotides read TGTGCCAGCAGTTTAATCCCCGGGGGCAGGCAGCCCCAGCATTTT. This codes for CASSLIPGGRQPQHF.

This clonotype occurred a few times. The chain uses TRBV10-3 and TRBJ2-7; D possibly corresponds to TRBD1 (6 bases). Germline CDR1 ENHRY, CDR2 SYGVKD. There are 14 residues in the CDR3. The ends were cut back, 5 bases at V and 2 bases at J, with 13 bases in the middle. The CDR3 loop is CAISNRVGTYEQYF. CDR3 sequence (DNA): TGTGCCATCAGTAACAGGGTCGGAACCTACGAGCAGTACTTC.

The rearrangement uses TRBV20-1 and TRBJ2-5; a possible D gene is TRBD1 (6 bases). Between the trimmed V and J ends, which lost 5 bases and 10 bases, there was a span of 20 bases. In germline, CDR1 is DFQATT, CDR2 SNEGSKA (reference sequence). The CDR3 loop spans 13 amino acids. The CDR3 loop is CSAPRDTRWDQYF. The CDR3 region has the DNA TGCAGTGCTCCCCGGGACACCCGTTGGGACCAGTACTTC.

The rearrangement joins TRBV7-9 to TRBJ2-5, with D perhaps TRBD1 or TRBD2 (7 bases each). The V end lost 8 bases, the J end lost 0 bases, and 22 bases lay between the germline ends. The germline V gene has CDR1 SEHNR and CDR2 FQNEAQ (reference sequence). This CDR3 region has 17 residues. The CDR3 bases are TGTGCCAGCGGCCCCGGGCGACAGGGAGGGTACCAAGAGACCCAGTACTTC. Encoded protein: CASGPGRQGGYQETQYF.

This chain connects TRBV12-3 or TRBV12-4 to TRBJ2-3; D is perhaps TRBD1 or TRBD2 (5 bases each). This CDR3 contains 15 residues. Trimming removed 5 bases from V and 4 bases from J, with 16 bases in between. The DNA of the CDR3 is TGTGCCAGCAGTAGAACCGGGACCGGGGCAGATACGCAGTATTTT. This gives the protein CASSRTGTGADTQYF.

This clonotype was seen more than once but under ten times. The V call is TRBV6-5, the J call TRBJ1-1, with TRBD1 matching over 7 bases. CDR1 is MNHEY and CDR2 is SVGAGI in the germline V gene. V dropped 4 bases and J dropped 5; count of bases not matched to a gene: 4. The CDR3 length is 13 residues. Written as DNA, the CDR3 is TGTGCCAGCAGTTGGGACAGAACAACTGAAGCTTTCTTT. It yields the protein CASSWDRTTEAFF.

This clonotype was detected many times. The J gene is TRBJ2-3, the V gene TRBV7-8; 10 bases match TRBD2. The V and J ends lost 4 bases and 2 bases, in that order; junction bases with no gene match: 6. The CDR3 extends over 16 amino acids. Germline V CDR1 and CDR2: SGHVS, FQNEAQ. CDR3 coding DNA: TGTGCCAGCAGCTCTGAACTAGCGGGGTTCACAGATACGCAGTATTTT. This translates into CASSSELAGFTDTQYF.

In its sample, this clonotype was seen a few times. The chain carries TRBV25-1 and TRBJ1-2; D is undetermined. Germline V gene lookup returns CDR1 MGHDK and CDR2 SYGVNS. V was trimmed by 10 bases and J by 4 bases, leaving 10 bases between them. The CDR3 is 11 amino acids. The CDR3 DNA sequence: TGTGCCACCCGGCTGTCCTATGGCTACACCTTC. It codes for CATRLSYGYTF.

This clonotype occurred many times. V gene TRBV3-1 combines with J gene TRBJ2-5; perhaps TRBD1 as D (6 bases). Germline V gene data show CDR1 as LGHDT and CDR2 as YNNKEL (reference sequence). Trimming removed 0 bases from V and 7 bases from J, with 15 bases in between. The CDR3 extends over 15 amino acids. The CDR3 DNA follows: TGTGCCAGCAGCCAAGACCAGGGGCAGCGATGGACCCAGTACTTC. Residues: CASSQDQGQRWTQYF.

The chain has TRBV9 and TRBJ2-7; D may be TRBD1 or TRBD2 (5 bases each). The CDR3 sequence is 15 residues long. Trimming shortened V by 2 bases and J by 0 bases, and 12 bases separated the two germline ends. The V gene's germline CDR1 is SGDLS and CDR2 YYNGEE. CDR3 in amino acids: CASSVGGRNSYEQYF. In nucleotides, the CDR3 is TGTGCCAGCAGCGTTGGGGGTAGAAACTCCTACGAGCAGTACTTC.

The J gene is TRBJ2-3, the V gene TRBV29-1; D is possibly TRBD1 or TRBD2 (5 bases each). The CDR3 is 12 amino acids. Germline V lookup: CDR1 SQVTM, CDR2 ANQGSEA. Trimming took 4 bases from V and 13 from J, leaving 18 bases between them. The CDR3 is CSVVPIGLGEYF. The CDR3 nucleotides are TGCAGCGTTGTGCCTATAGGACTGGGGGAGTATTTT.

The table lists this clonotype with many counts. The rearrangement joins TRBV10-3 to TRBJ1-2; D unclear. Deletions cut 9 bases from V and 0 bases from J, with 14 bases between. The CDR3 is 14 amino acids. Germline loops: CDR1 ENHRY, CDR2 SYGVKD. CDR3: CAILELGANYGYTF. Written as DNA, the CDR3 is TGTGCCATACTGGAACTAGGAGCTAACTATGGCTACACCTTC.

This clonotype appeared many times. The gene calls are TRBV5-6 and TRBJ2-7, with D unresolved. Germline loops: CDR1 SGHDT, CDR2 YYEEEE. The V end was cut by 0 bases, the J end by 3 bases, with 7 bases between. The CDR3 is 13 residues long. The CDR3 region has the DNA TGTGCCAGCAGCTTGGTACAAGACTACGAGCAGTACTTC. This sequence encodes CASSLVQDYEQYF. Drawing the rest from reference TRBV5-6 and TRBJ2-7, the complete variable domain is DAGVTQSPTHLIKTRGQQVTLRCSPKSGHDTVSWYQQALGQGPQFIFQYYEEEERQRGNFPDRFSGHQFPNYSSELNVNALLLGDSALYLCASSLVQDYEQYFGPGTRLTVT.

In this sample, this clonotype turned up many times. The chain couples TRBV2 to TRBJ2-5; D not resolved. The germline V gene has CDR1 SNHLY and CDR2 FYNNEI. The CDR3 is 14 residues long. V lost 5 bases, J lost 1 base, and 11 bases lay in between. The CDR3 reads CASSPALTQETQYF. CDR3 sequence (DNA): TGTGCCAGCAGTCCCGCCTTGACCCAAGAGACCCAGTACTTC.

This clonotype was recorded at least ten times. V gene TRBV7-6 combines with J gene TRBJ2-3; no firm D call. CDR1 SGHVS and CDR2 FNYEAQ come from the germline V gene. The CDR3 contains 14 residues. V was clipped by 5 bases and J by 4 bases, with 13 bases between them. CDR3 bases: TGTGCCAGCAGCCCTTTACGGGCCCCAGATACGCAGTATTTT. This sequence encodes CASSPLRAPDTQYF.

This chain joins TRBV6-4 and TRBJ2-1; possibly TRBD2 for D (6 bases). CDR1 MRHNA and CDR2 SNTAGT come from the germline V gene. The CDR3 is 13 amino acids. Trimming removed 6 bases from V and 9 bases from J, with 15 bases in between. CDR3 DNA: TGTGCCAGCAGCGCGGGACCTACAGGTGAGCAGTTCTTC. Protein sequence: CASSAGPTGEQFF.

This clonotype turned up a few times. This chain links TRBV29-1 with TRBJ2-7; 10 bases line up with TRBD1. The V segment lost 6 bases and the J segment 0 bases; nucleotides outside the gene matches: 5. This CDR3 is built from 14 residues. Germline CDR1 SQVTM, CDR2 ANQGSEA. The CDR3 protein is CSVAGTGDSYEQYF. The CDR3 DNA is TGCAGCGTAGCCGGGACAGGGGACTCCTACGAGCAGTACTTC.

Only a few counts were recorded for this clonotype. This rearrangement joins TRBV7-9 to TRBJ2-7, with D unresolved. The CDR3 is made up of 13 amino acids. Trimming took off 5 bases at V and 2 bases at J, with 10 bases between the two ends. CDR1 and CDR2 (germline): SEHNR, FQNEAQ (reference sequence). Here the CDR3 reads CASSPSQTYEQYF. CDR3 coding DNA: TGTGCCAGCAGCCCCTCCCAAACCTACGAGCAGTACTTC.

This clonotype was observed many times. The rearrangement uses TRBV20-1 and TRBJ2-7; 9 nucleotides agree with TRBD1. The germline gives CDR1 DFQATT, CDR2 SNEGSKA (reference sequence). The CDR3 loop spans 14 amino acids. The V segment lost 3 bases and the J segment 4 bases; nucleotides outside the gene matches: 7. The CDR3 DNA follows: TGCAGTGCTAGTTTGGGACAGGGAAGATACGAGCAGTACTTC. Amino acid sequence: CSASLGQGRYEQYF.